The 23 T cell receptor beta chains below all came from one sample that was sequenced in a study of blood T cell repertoires in COVID-19. The data were produced by immunoSEQ multiplex PCR, yet TCRdb's version contains in-frame clones alone and is incomplete. The table records about 210,000 clones, over 75% of them present only once. The sequencing sample was made of peripheral blood. The receptors originated from a woman aged 40 to 50 with acute or convalescent COVID-19.

This chain connects TRBV24-1 to TRBJ1-1; TRBD1 might be the D (5 bases). This CDR3 has 13 residues. Germline CDR1 and CDR2: KGHDR and SFDVKD. Trimming removed 3 bases at V and 1 base at J, with 5 bases between. Here the CDR3 reads CATSDGANTEAFF. CDR3 nucleotides: TGTGCCACCAGTGATGGGGCGAACACTGAAGCTTTCTTT.

The chain uses TRBV6-5 and TRBJ1-2, with D tentatively TRBD1 (5 bases). The CDR3 contains 12 residues. V was shortened by 8 bases and J by 9 bases, with 16 bases between the two germline ends. In germline, CDR1 is MNHEY, CDR2 SVGAGI. The CDR3 spells CASYNRGASYTF. Here the CDR3 DNA reads TGTGCCAGCTACAACCGCGGGGCAAGCTACACCTTC.

The chain employs TRBV11-2 and TRBJ1-3; D is ambiguous. Trimming removed 5 bases at V and 0 bases at J, with 14 bases between. The CDR3 runs 16 residues. Per the germline V gene, CDR1 is SGHAT and CDR2 is FQNNGV. The CDR3 sequence: CASSPAPTYSGNTIYF. The CDR3 DNA follows: TGTGCCAGCAGCCCCGCCCCCACTTACTCTGGAAACACCATATATTTT.

V and J are TRBV20-1 and TRBJ2-1; 14 bases match TRBD2. CDR1 DFQATT and CDR2 SNEGSKA come from the germline V gene (reference sequence). The CDR3 length is 16 residues. The V and J ends lost 3 bases and 6 bases, in that order; junction bases with no gene match: 7. In DNA, the CDR3 is TGCAGTGCTAGTCCGGGACTAGCGGGGGCGCGCAATGAGCAGTTCTTC. The encoded protein is CSASPGLAGARNEQFF.

The genes are TRBV5-1 and TRBJ1-2; 8 nucleotides match TRBD1. Germline V gene sequence: CDR1 SGHRS, CDR2 YFSETQ. This CDR3 is built from 15 residues. Trimming cost V 5 bases and J 0 bases; bases outside gene matches: 6. The CDR3 here is CASSQGQGANYGYTF. The CDR3, as DNA: TGCGCCAGCAGTCAAGGACAGGGAGCTAACTATGGCTACACCTTC.

The genes are TRBV6-5 and TRBJ2-5; possible D gene TRBD1, 5 bases. Germline V gives CDR1 MNHEY, CDR2 SVGAGI. The CDR3 length is 13 residues. Trimming took off 6 bases at V and 5 bases at J, with 13 bases between the two ends. For the CDR3, the DNA is TGTGCCAGCAGGTCTCAGGGTTGGGAGACCCAGTACTTC. Its translation: CASRSQGWETQYF.

The genes are TRBV23-1 and TRBJ1-6, with TRBD1 matching over 8 bases. TRBV23-1 is an open reading frame whose function is uncertain. Trimming cost V 4 bases and J 6 bases; bases outside gene matches: 17. The CDR3 extends over 19 amino acids. The CDR3 region is CASSPTRQGARWFNSPLHF. The CDR3 bases are TGCGCCAGCAGTCCCACTAGGCAGGGGGCTCGATGGTTTAATTCACCCCTCCACTTT.

This chain connects TRBV19 to TRBJ2-2, with 13 bases lining up with TRBD2. From germline, CDR1 is LNHDA and CDR2 SQIVND (reference sequence). Germline trimming cut 2 bases from V and 8 bases from J; bases unmatched to any gene: 14. CDR3 length equals 19 residues. CDR3 sequence reads: CASSIKLAGGPLTRGELFF. The DNA for the CDR3 is TGTGCCAGTAGTATAAAACTAGCGGGGGGGCCTCTTACGCGAGGGGAGCTGTTTTTT.

In its sample, this clone was seen a few times. This chain connects TRBV27 to TRBJ1-4; 7 bases are shared with TRBD1. CDR1 and CDR2 (germline): MNHEY, SMNVEV (reference sequence). Trimming took 0 bases from V and 7 from J; bases not matched to a gene: 8. The length of the CDR3 is 16 residues. CDR3: CASSLSHRGLGEKLFF. The CDR3, as DNA: TGTGCCAGCAGTTTATCACACAGGGGTTTGGGTGAAAAACTGTTTTTT.

V and J are TRBV7-3 and TRBJ1-2, with 8 bases matching TRBD1. Germline CDR1 and CDR2: SGHTA and FQGTGA. This CDR3 contains 14 residues. The ends lost 3 bases at V and 7 bases at J; junction bases unmatched: 7. CDR3 sequence: CASSFSSGGRGYTF. The DNA for the CDR3 is TGTGCCAGCAGCTTCTCTTCAGGGGGCCGTGGCTACACCTTC.

The chain uses TRBV6-6 and TRBJ1-6; 10 positions match TRBD1. Germline V gives CDR1 MNHNY, CDR2 SVGAGI (reference sequence). CDR3 length: 16 amino acids. The junction had 12 bases not matched to a gene; V was cut back by 7 bases and J by 9 bases. The CDR3 DNA reads TGTGCCAGCACCCCTACCTCGGACAGGGGGGGTTCACCCCTCCACTTT. This codes for CASTPTSDRGGSPLHF.

The chain uses TRBV5-6 and TRBJ1-4, with 7 bases aligning to TRBD1. The CDR3 covers 15 residues. Per the germline V gene, CDR1 is SGHDT and CDR2 is YYEEEE. V was pared by 3 bases and J by 3 bases, with 5 bases of the junction left unmatched. This CDR3 is CASSSPGQPNEKLFF. In DNA, the CDR3 is TGTGCCAGCAGCTCTCCGGGACAGCCTAATGAAAAACTGTTTTTT.

The chain is built from TRBV5-5 and TRBJ2-1; TRBD2 is a possible D gene (6 bases). CDR3 length equals 16 residues. V lost 0 bases to trimming and J lost 0 bases, with 10 bases between them. Per germline, CDR1 SGHKS and CDR2 YYEKEE (reference sequence). CDR3 DNA sequence: TGTGCCAGCAGCTTGGGGCGGGACGGCTCCTACAATGAGCAGTTCTTC. Translated, it gives CASSLGRDGSYNEQFF.

The chain couples TRBV12-3 or TRBV12-4 to TRBJ1-1; 8 nucleotides agree with TRBD1. V lost 7 bases to trimming and J lost 5 bases; unmatched junction nucleotides: 3. The CDR3 spans 12 residues. CDR3 in amino acids: CASIRQGTEAFF. The CDR3 nucleotides are TGTGCCAGCATTCGACAGGGGACTGAAGCTTTCTTT.

This sequence joins TRBV2 and TRBJ2-7, with 7 bases fitting TRBD1. Germline trimming cut 6 bases from V and 2 bases from J; bases unmatched to any gene: 10. The germline V gene encodes CDR1 SNHLY and CDR2 FYNNEI. This CDR3 spans 15 amino acids. The CDR3 reads CASRDRVKKTYEQYV. The CDR3 coding sequence is TGTGCCAGCAGAGACAGGGTAAAGAAAACCTACGAGCAGTACGTC.

This clone showed up just a few times. The rearrangement joins TRBV27 to TRBJ1-1; D remains ambiguous. Trimming shortened V by 5 bases and J by 5 bases, and 15 bases separated the two germline ends. Germline V gene sequence: CDR1 MNHEY, CDR2 SMNVEV (reference sequence). The CDR3 length is 14 residues. The CDR3 is CASSPSHASTEAFF. The CDR3 bases are TGTGCCAGCAGTCCGTCACACGCCTCAACTGAAGCTTTCTTT.

The rearrangement uses TRBV5-4 and TRBJ1-1, with D possibly matching TRBD1 (5 bases). Germline V gene data show CDR1 as SGHNT and CDR2 as YYREEE (reference sequence). This CDR3 is 13 amino acids long. V lost 1 base, J lost 4 bases, and 8 bases lay in between. DNA of the CDR3: TGTGCCAGCAGCTTGCGGGGGGGCACTGAAGCTTTCTTT. Its translation is CASSLRGGTEAFF.

The chain recombines TRBV5-8 with TRBJ1-1, with a possible D match to TRBD1 (6 bases). CDR3 length: 14 amino acids. Germline values: CDR1 SGHTS, CDR2 YDEGEE. Trimming removed 4 bases from V and 2 bases from J, with 12 bases in between. As DNA, the CDR3 is TGTGCCAGCAGCCCCCGGACAGTTAACACTGAAGCTTTCTTT. Residues: CASSPRTVNTEAFF.

This chain joins TRBV7-8 and TRBJ2-1; 8 nucleotides align to TRBD1. Unmatched junction bases numbered 6, after V lost 5 bases and J lost 0 bases. The CDR3 is 16 amino acids. Looked up from germline, CDR1 is SGHVS and CDR2 is FQNEAQ. The CDR3 coding sequence is TGTGCCAGCAGCCAGGGGGCGGGCCGCTCCTACAATGAGCAGTTCTTC. This translates into CASSQGAGRSYNEQFF.

This chain joins TRBV18 and TRBJ1-4, with a possible D match to TRBD1 (6 bases). CDR1 and CDR2 from the germline V gene are KGHSH and LQKENI. The CDR3 has 14 amino acids. V shed 3 bases and J shed 8 bases, with 13 bases lying between them. This chain's CDR3 is CASSPRTDDEKLFF. CDR3 nucleotide sequence: TGTGCCAGCTCACCGAGGACAGACGACGAAAAACTGTTTTTT.

The CDR3 protein is CASSFRDRSEQYV. CDR3 sequence (DNA): TGTGCCAGCTCCTTCCGGGACAGGTCCGAGCAGTACGTC. The V call is TRBV18, the J call TRBJ2-7; 8 bases line up with TRBD1. The ends lost 6 bases at V and 6 bases at J; junction bases unmatched: 7. The CDR3 is made up of 13 amino acids. Germline CDR1 and CDR2: KGHSH and LQKENI.

V usage is TRBV19 and J usage is TRBJ2-6, with 13 bases matching TRBD2. Per the germline V gene, CDR1 is LNHDA and CDR2 is SQIVND (reference sequence). Trimming cost V 6 bases and J 1 base; bases outside gene matches: 3. The CDR3 length is 17 residues. The CDR3 protein is CASRRTSGGSGANVLTF. The CDR3 DNA follows: TGTGCCAGTAGGAGGACTAGCGGGGGATCTGGGGCCAACGTCCTGACTTTC.

V usage is TRBV25-1 and J usage is TRBJ2-1; no definite D call. The germline V gene encodes CDR1 MGHDK and CDR2 SYGVNS. Trimming stripped 3 bases from V and 9 bases from J, with 15 bases between. The CDR3 has 14 amino acids. The CDR3 loop reads CASSDTARVVEQFF. The CDR3 DNA reads TGTGCCAGCAGTGATACGGCTAGAGTAGTTGAGCAGTTCTTC.